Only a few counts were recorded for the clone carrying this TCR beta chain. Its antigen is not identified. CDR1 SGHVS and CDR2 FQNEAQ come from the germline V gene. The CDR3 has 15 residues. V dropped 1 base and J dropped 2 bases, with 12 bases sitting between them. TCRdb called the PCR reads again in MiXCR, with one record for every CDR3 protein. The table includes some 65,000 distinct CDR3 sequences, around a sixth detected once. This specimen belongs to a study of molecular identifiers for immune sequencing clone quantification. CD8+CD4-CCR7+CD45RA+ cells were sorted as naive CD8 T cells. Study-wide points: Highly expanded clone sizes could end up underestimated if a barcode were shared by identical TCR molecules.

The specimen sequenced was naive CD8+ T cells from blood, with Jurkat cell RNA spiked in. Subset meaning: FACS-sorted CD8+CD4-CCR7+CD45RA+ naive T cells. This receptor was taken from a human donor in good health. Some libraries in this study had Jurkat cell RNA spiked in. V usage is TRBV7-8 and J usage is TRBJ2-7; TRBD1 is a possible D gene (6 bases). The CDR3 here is CASSLVLGQPYEQYF. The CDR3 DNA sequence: TGTGCCAGCAGCTTAGTTTTAGGACAGCCCTACGAGCAGTACTTC.